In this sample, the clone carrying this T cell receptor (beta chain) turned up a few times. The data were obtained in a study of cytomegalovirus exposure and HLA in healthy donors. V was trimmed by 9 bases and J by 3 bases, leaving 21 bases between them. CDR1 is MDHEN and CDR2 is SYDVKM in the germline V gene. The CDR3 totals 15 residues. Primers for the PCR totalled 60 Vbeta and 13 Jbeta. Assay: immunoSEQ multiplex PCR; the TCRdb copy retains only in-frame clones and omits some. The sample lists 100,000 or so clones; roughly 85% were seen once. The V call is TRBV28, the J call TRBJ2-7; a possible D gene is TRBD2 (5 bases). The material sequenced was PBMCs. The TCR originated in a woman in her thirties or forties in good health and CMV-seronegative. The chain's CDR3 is CASPPSGTDLYEQYF. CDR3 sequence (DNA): TGTGCCAGTCCCCCGAGCGGAACAGACCTCTACGAGCAGTACTTC.